The rows below give T cell receptor beta chains drawn from one sample of a study of blood T cell repertoires in COVID-19. Repertoires were generated with immunoSEQ multiplex PCR, while TCRdb's copy carries only in-frame clones and drops some. The table records 75,000 to 90,000 clones, 90% to 95% of them present only once. The specimen sequenced was peripheral blood. The receptors were gathered from a woman aged 45-59 years in a cohort sampled during active COVID-19. The CDR3 runs from the conserved cysteine through the conserved F or W. D genes are given only for firm matches. Part of the rows lack a size; the others show once, few, many or a class for expanded clones.

D gene: .
clone size: .
J gene: TRBJ2-7
V gene: TRBV3-1/TRBV3-2
CDR3 DNA: TGTGCCAGCAGCCAAGATTCACAGGTGACCCCCTACGAGCAGTACTTC
CDR3 protein: CASSQDSQVTPYEQYF

D gene: TRBD2
clone size: .
J gene: TRBJ2-1
V gene: TRBV4-1
CDR3 DNA: TGCGCCAGCAGCGAACTAGCGGGCCCAAGGCAGTTCTTC
CDR3 protein: CASSELAGPRQFF

D gene: .
clone size: .
J gene: TRBJ2-1
V gene: TRBV4-1
CDR3 DNA: TGCGCCAGCAGCCCAGCCCGGGGACCGGGGGACGAGCAGTTCTTC
CDR3 protein: CASSPARGPGDEQFF

D gene: .
clone size: .
J gene: TRBJ2-5
V gene: TRBV5-1
CDR3 DNA: TGCGCCAGCAGCTTGGACGACACCCTCCAAGAGACCCAGTACTTC
CDR3 protein: CASSLDDTLQETQYF

D gene: TRBD1
clone size: .
J gene: TRBJ2-7
V gene: TRBV6-5
CDR3 DNA: TGTGCCAGCATAGAGACAGGGGGCAGGAACGAGCAGTACTTC
CDR3 protein: CASIETGGRNEQYF

D gene: .
clone size: few
J gene: TRBJ1-6
V gene: TRBV2
CDR3 DNA: TGTGCCAGCAGTGTGGCCAGGGATAATTCACCCCTCCACTTT
CDR3 protein: CASSVARDNSPLHF

D gene: TRBD2
clone size: .
J gene: TRBJ2-5
V gene: TRBV10-3
CDR3 DNA: TGTGCCACTAATGGACTAGCGGGAATTCGTTCAGAGACCCAGTACTTC
CDR3 protein: CATNGLAGIRSETQYF

D gene: TRBD1
clone size: few
J gene: TRBJ1-2
V gene: TRBV5-1
CDR3 DNA: TGCGCCAGCAGCTTGATTTCCGGGACAGTGAGTAACTATGGCTACACCTTC
CDR3 protein: CASSLISGTVSNYGYTF

D gene: TRBD2
clone size: .
J gene: TRBJ2-5
V gene: TRBV5-5
CDR3 DNA: TGTGCCAGCAGCTCGGGGGGGCAATGGACCCAGTACTTC
CDR3 protein: CASSSGGQWTQYF

D gene: .
clone size: .
J gene: TRBJ1-1
V gene: TRBV10-3
CDR3 DNA: TGTGCCATCTCAGGGGTCCAGGACACTGAAGCTTTCTTT
CDR3 protein: CAISGVQDTEAFF

D gene: TRBD2
clone size: .
J gene: TRBJ2-7
V gene: TRBV11-2
CDR3 DNA: TGTGCCAGCAGCTTACGACTAGCAGGCGAGCAGTACTTC
CDR3 protein: CASSLRLAGEQYF

D gene: TRBD1
clone size: .
J gene: TRBJ2-7
V gene: TRBV2
CDR3 DNA: TGTGCCAGCTGCCGGGACAGGGAGAGGGAGCAGTACTTC
CDR3 protein: CASCRDREREQYF

D gene: .
clone size: .
J gene: TRBJ2-5
V gene: TRBV5-1
CDR3 DNA: TGCGCCAGCAGGGTGGGCGGCGCGGGTAAGGAGACCCAGTACTTC
CDR3 protein: CASRVGGAGKETQYF

D gene: .
clone size: .
J gene: TRBJ1-1
V gene: TRBV11-2
CDR3 DNA: TGTGCCAGCAGCCCGATGTCGGGGTCGTGGACTGAAGCTTTCTTT
CDR3 protein: CASSPMSGSWTEAFF

D gene: TRBD2
clone size: .
J gene: TRBJ2-1
V gene: TRBV5-1
CDR3 DNA: TGCGCCAGCATTCCCCCGGGAGTAGCGGGGATCAATGAGCAGTTCTTC
CDR3 protein: CASIPPGVAGINEQFF

D gene: .
clone size: once
J gene: TRBJ1-2
V gene: TRBV5-1
CDR3 DNA: TGCGCCAGCAGCGGAGGGACGGCGAAAATCTATGGCTACACCTTC
CDR3 protein: CASSGGTAKIYGYTF

D gene: TRBD2
clone size: .
J gene: TRBJ2-3
V gene: TRBV30
CDR3 DNA: TGTGCCTGGAGTGTACGGGGCTACTGGGGGAGGGAACAATATACGCAGTATTTT
CDR3 protein: CAWSVRGYWGREQYTQYF

D gene: TRBD1
clone size: .
J gene: TRBJ1-4
V gene: TRBV5-1
CDR3 DNA: TGCGCCAGCAGCCCTGGACAGGGAGGGTCCGTATTGGGCAAACTGTTTTTT
CDR3 protein: CASSPGQGGSVLGKLFF

D gene: .
clone size: .
J gene: TRBJ2-5
V gene: TRBV28
CDR3 DNA: TGTGCCAGCAGAGTTTCGGCGGATTGGGAGACCCAGTACTTC
CDR3 protein: CASRVSADWETQYF

D gene: TRBD1
clone size: few
J gene: TRBJ2-2
V gene: TRBV19
CDR3 DNA: TGTGCCAGTAAGACAGGGACCACCGGGGAGCTGTTTTTT
CDR3 protein: CASKTGTTGELFF

D gene: TRBD1
clone size: .
J gene: TRBJ1-1
V gene: TRBV5-1
CDR3 DNA: TGCGCCAGCAGCTTGGACCCGGACAGGTTGGGAGCTTTCTTT
CDR3 protein: CASSLDPDRLGAFF

D gene: .
clone size: .
J gene: TRBJ1-2
V gene: TRBV11-2
CDR3 DNA: TGTGCCAGCAGCAAGGGACTCTATGGCTACACCTTC
CDR3 protein: CASSKGLYGYTF